The 16 T cell receptor beta chains presented below share a single source sample, sequenced in a study of shared clonotypes between healthy human individuals (TCRdb year 2020). The library was produced with the immunoSEQ multiplex PCR assay. The table was pulled from immuneACCESS by TCRdb, which kept in-frame rearrangements only. Such tables lose some clones; where checked, under half of the loss comes from unresolved V genes, and the rest has no known cause. The sample table holds hundreds of thousands of clones, of which 85% to 95% were seen once. Around 0.12% of the sample is in the top ten clones. CD8 naive samples were CD45RO-negative cells positively selected for CCR7, giving a CD45RA+CCR7+ population that excluded TemRA cells. The sample comprised naive CD8+ T cells sorted from blood. This sample's cell subset or site label indicates: CD45RA+CCR7+. The receptors shown here come from a woman under 40 in good health.

The gene calls are TRBV28 and TRBJ2-3; 8 positions match TRBD2. The CDR3 spans 15 residues. V lost 5 bases to trimming and J lost 8 bases; unmatched junction nucleotides: 12. Looked up from germline, CDR1 is MDHEN and CDR2 is SYDVKM. CDR3 DNA: TGTGCCAGCAGTGGACCCCAAAGAAGCGGGAGTACGCAGTATTTT. This sequence encodes CASSGPQRSGSTQYF. The whole variable domain, remainder taken from reference TRBV28 and TRBJ2-3, is DVKVTQSSRYLVKRTGEKVFLECVQDMDHENMFWYRQDPGLGLRLIYFSYDVKMKEKGDIPEGYSVSREKKERFSLILESASTNQTSMYLCASSGPQRSGSTQYFGPGTRLTVL.

The V call is TRBV11-3, the J call TRBJ2-7; TRBD1 matches 12 bases. Trimming at V came to 2 bases and at J to 6 bases, leaving 8 bases not matched to a gene. Germline V gives CDR1 SGHNT, CDR2 YENEEA. This CDR3 comprises 16 residues. CDR3 DNA sequence: TGTGCCAGCAGCTTACTGGGACAGGGGGCGTTAAGCGAGCAGTACTTC. It specifies CASSLLGQGALSEQYF.

The CDR3 sequence is CASSLNERLQETQYF. DNA for the CDR3: TGTGCCAGCAGCTTAAATGAAAGGCTCCAAGAGACCCAGTACTTC. The V gene is TRBV7-6, the J gene TRBJ2-5; no definite D call. V lost 2 bases, J lost 1 base, and 11 bases lay in between. Germline CDR1 SGHVS, CDR2 FNYEAQ. The CDR3 loop spans 15 amino acids.

The chain combines TRBV9 with TRBJ2-5; D possibly uses TRBD1 or TRBD2 (5 bases each). Germline-derived CDR1 and CDR2 are SGDLS and YYNGEE. The CDR3 runs 13 residues. V was pared by 3 bases and J by 7 bases, with 13 bases between. This CDR3 reads CASSDGTDGTQYF. The DNA of the CDR3 is TGTGCCAGCAGCGATGGGACCGATGGGACCCAGTACTTC. Variable domain in full (rest from reference TRBV9 and TRBJ2-5): DSGVTQTPKHLITATGQRVTLRCSPRSGDLSVYWYQQSLDQGLQFLIQYYNGEERAKGNILERFSAQQFPDLHSELNLSSLELGDSALYFCASSDGTDGTQYFGPGTRLLVL.

The V call is TRBV28, the J call TRBJ1-1; D is uncertain. V was pared by 3 bases and J by 1 base, with 12 bases between. The CDR3 length is 15 residues. The germline V gene encodes CDR1 MDHEN and CDR2 SYDVKM. In DNA, the CDR3 is TGTGCCAGCAGTTTTGTTCAAGAAACGAACACTGAAGCTTTCTTT. Encoded protein: CASSFVQETNTEAFF.

This clone has just one count. V usage is TRBV5-6 and J usage is TRBJ1-1; tentatively, D is TRBD1 (5 bases). Germline V CDR1 and CDR2: SGHDT, YYEEEE. V gave up 1 base and J gave up 5 bases, with 9 bases separating them. The CDR3 has 13 amino acids. In DNA form, the CDR3 reads TGTGCCAGCAGCTTGTTAGGGGTGACTGAAGCTTTCTTT. Protein: CASSLLGVTEAFF.

With regard to this clone: Other DNA sequences in this specimen translate into the identical CDR3. The rearrangement uses TRBV5-6 and TRBJ1-1; D unresolved. The V and J ends lost 0 bases and 1 base respectively, with 7 bases between them. The germline V gene encodes CDR1 SGHDT and CDR2 YYEEEE. The CDR3 has 14 residues. This CDR3 reads CASSLAGPNTEAFF. The CDR3 region has the DNA TGTGCCAGCAGCTTGGCAGGACCGAACACTGAAGCTTTCTTT.

The CDR3 bases are TGTGCCAGCAGGCTAGTTGGAGTCGGTGAGCAGTTCTTC. Its protein product is CASRLVGVGEQFF. The genes are TRBV19 and TRBJ2-1; D is uncertain. The CDR3 consists of 13 residues. V was trimmed by 9 bases and J by 9 bases, leaving 18 bases between them. Germline V lookup: CDR1 LNHDA, CDR2 SQIVND (reference sequence).

The chain recombines TRBV4-1 with TRBJ2-3; 7 bases are shared with TRBD2. Trimming took 0 bases from V and 0 from J; bases not matched to a gene: 6. The CDR3 has 17 amino acids. Germline lookup yields CDR1 MGHRA and CDR2 YSYEKL. The CDR3 region is CASSQDGAGLSTDTQYF. The DNA for the CDR3 is TGCGCCAGCAGCCAAGATGGAGCGGGACTTAGCACAGATACGCAGTATTTT.

V usage is TRBV7-6 and J usage is TRBJ2-5; D uncertain. The germline V and J ends were trimmed by 5 bases and 5 bases, with 15 bases remaining between them. Germline V CDR1 and CDR2: SGHVS, FNYEAQ. The CDR3 covers 14 residues. CDR3: CASSLGLRGETQYF. The DNA of the CDR3 is TGTGCCAGCAGCCTCGGGCTGCGTGGGGAGACCCAGTACTTC.

This chain links TRBV5-4 with TRBJ2-3; TRBD1 or TRBD2 may be the D gene (5 bases each). Germline CDR1 reads SGHNT; CDR2 reads YYREEE (reference sequence). The CDR3 contains 13 residues. The ends were cut back, 4 bases at V and 6 bases at J, with 12 bases in the middle. The CDR3 reads CASSDTWGDTQYF. CDR3 coding DNA: TGTGCCAGCAGCGATACCTGGGGGGATACGCAGTATTTT.

The rearrangement uses TRBV27 and TRBJ1-6, with D maybe TRBD1 (5 bases). With 5 bases removed from V and 13 bases from J, the gap between germline ends came to 18 bases. Germline assignment: CDR1 MNHEY and CDR2 SMNVEV (reference sequence). The CDR3 contains 14 residues. CDR3 nucleotide sequence: TGTGCCAGCAGTAACCCAGGGCCCGGTTCCCCCCTCCACTTT. Amino acids: CASSNPGPGSPLHF.

V usage is TRBV5-1 and J usage is TRBJ2-1, with D possibly matching TRBD2 (6 bases). Trimming took 3 bases from V and 5 from J, leaving 9 bases between them. Germline CDR1 and CDR2: SGHRS and YFSETQ. This CDR3 contains 13 residues. CDR3 amino acids: CASSSGLHNEQFF. The DNA for the CDR3 is TGCGCCAGCAGCTCGGGACTTCACAATGAGCAGTTCTTC.

The V call is TRBV28, the J call TRBJ2-6, with D tentatively TRBD1 or TRBD2 (5 bases each). V dropped 3 bases and J dropped 0 bases, with 15 bases sitting between them. There are 18 residues in the CDR3. Germline CDR1 and CDR2: MDHEN and SYDVKM. DNA of the CDR3: TGTGCCAGCAGTTTTGGGGGACGGAGAGTCTCTGGGGCCAACGTCCTGACTTTC. Protein: CASSFGGRRVSGANVLTF.

This chain joins TRBV29-1 and TRBJ2-7, with 10 nucleotides matching TRBD1. The CDR3 has 13 residues. V shed 5 bases and J 3 bases; nucleotides not matched to a gene: 4. Germline CDR1 is SQVTM and CDR2 is ANQGSEA. The CDR3 nucleotides read TGCAGCGTTCTGACAGGGGGCTACTACGAGCAGTACTTC. Its translation: CSVLTGGYYEQYF.

V gene TRBV6-1 combines with J gene TRBJ2-7; 7 nucleotides align to TRBD2. Germline V gene lookup returns CDR1 MNHNS and CDR2 SASEGT. The CDR3 contains 15 residues. Losses at the gene ends were 1 base for V and 4 bases for J; bases not matched to a gene: 7. CDR3 amino acids: CASSEGVTSVYEQYF. The CDR3 DNA reads TGTGCCAGCAGTGAAGGGGTCACTAGCGTTTACGAGCAGTACTTC.